This paragraph reports one T cell receptor beta chain. The antigen remains unidentified. The treatment is: 10-day PBMC culture with coronavirus spike peptide pools or control peptides (ViraFEST assay). The CDR3 loop spans 16 amino acids. Germline lookup yields CDR1 SGHTA and CDR2 FQGNSA. V lost 5 bases to trimming and J lost 2 bases; unmatched junction nucleotides: 7. This record comes from a study of vaccination and CD4 T cells after COVID-19. Study summary: Roughly 10 convalescent patients had mild and one had severe PCR-confirmed SARS-CoV-2 disease. According to the study, participants were given two doses of BNT162b2 or mRNA-1273 vaccine. Cultures designated as controls were supplied with a CEFX pool, an HIV-1 Nef pool, or no peptide.

Researchers used the Oncomine TCR Beta short-read assay to sequence DNA from cultured CD4+ T cells. Using the QIAamp micro DNA kit, genomic DNA was extracted from the CD4+ T cells that had been cultured. TCRdb called the PCR reads again in MiXCR, with one record for every CDR3 protein. In the table there are 1,500 to 2,500 distinct CDR3 sequences, approximately 68% of which are singletons. This chain links TRBV7-2 with TRBJ1-2; the match to TRBD1 covers 11 bases. Sequencing was performed on CD4+ T cells from blood, cultured in vitro, taken after SARS-CoV-2 vaccination. This TCR was sampled from a human donor who had recovered from COVID-19. CDR3 DNA sequence: TGTGCCAGCAGCGAAGAGCGGGACAGGGGGAACTATGGCTACACCTTC. This sequence encodes CASSEERDRGNYGYTF.